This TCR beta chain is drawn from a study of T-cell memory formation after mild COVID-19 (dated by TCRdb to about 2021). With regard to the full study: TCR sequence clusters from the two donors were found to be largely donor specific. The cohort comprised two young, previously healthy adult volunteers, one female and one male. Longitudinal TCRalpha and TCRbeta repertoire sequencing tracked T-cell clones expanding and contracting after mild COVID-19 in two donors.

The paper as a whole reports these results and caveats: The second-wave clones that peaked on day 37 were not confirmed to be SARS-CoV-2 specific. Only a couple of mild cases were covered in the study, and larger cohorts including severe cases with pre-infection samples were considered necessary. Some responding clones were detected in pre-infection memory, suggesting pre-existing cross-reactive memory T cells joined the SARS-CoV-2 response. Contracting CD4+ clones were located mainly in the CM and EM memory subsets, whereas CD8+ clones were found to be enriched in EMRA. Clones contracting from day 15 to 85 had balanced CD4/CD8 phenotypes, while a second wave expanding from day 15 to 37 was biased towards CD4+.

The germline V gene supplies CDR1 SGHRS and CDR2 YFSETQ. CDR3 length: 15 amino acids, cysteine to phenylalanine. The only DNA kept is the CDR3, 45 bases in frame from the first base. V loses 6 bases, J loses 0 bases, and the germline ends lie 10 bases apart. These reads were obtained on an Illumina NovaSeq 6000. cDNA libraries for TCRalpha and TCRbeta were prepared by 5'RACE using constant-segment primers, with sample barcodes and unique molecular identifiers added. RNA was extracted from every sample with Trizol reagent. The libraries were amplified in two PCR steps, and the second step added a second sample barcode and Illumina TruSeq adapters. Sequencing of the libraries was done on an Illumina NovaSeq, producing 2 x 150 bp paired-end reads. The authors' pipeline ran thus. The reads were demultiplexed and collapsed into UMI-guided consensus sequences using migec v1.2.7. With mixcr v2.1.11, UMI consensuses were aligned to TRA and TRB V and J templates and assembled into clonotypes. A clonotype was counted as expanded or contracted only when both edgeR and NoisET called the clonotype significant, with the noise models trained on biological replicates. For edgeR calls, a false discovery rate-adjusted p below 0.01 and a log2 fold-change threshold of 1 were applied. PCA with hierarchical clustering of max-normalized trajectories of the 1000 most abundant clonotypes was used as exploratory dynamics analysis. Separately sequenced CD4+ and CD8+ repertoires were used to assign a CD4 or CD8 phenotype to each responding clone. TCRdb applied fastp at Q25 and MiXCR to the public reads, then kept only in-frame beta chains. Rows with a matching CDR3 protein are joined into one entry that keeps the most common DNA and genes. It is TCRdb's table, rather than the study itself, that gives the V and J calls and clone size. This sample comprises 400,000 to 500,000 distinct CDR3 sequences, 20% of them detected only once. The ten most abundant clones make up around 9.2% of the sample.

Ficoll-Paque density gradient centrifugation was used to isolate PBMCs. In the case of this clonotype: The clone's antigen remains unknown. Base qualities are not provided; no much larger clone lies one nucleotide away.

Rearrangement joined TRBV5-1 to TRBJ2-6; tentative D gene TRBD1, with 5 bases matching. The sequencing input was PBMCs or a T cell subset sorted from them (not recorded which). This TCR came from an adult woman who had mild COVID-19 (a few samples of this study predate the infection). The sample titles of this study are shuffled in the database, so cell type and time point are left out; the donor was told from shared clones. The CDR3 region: CASTTGNSGANVLTF. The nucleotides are TGCGCCAGCACCACAGGTAACTCTGGGGCCAACGTCCTGACTTTC.